This section outlines one T cell receptor (beta chain) sequence together with its context. These data come from a study of cytomegalovirus exposure and HLA in healthy donors. The method was immunoSEQ multiplex PCR; TCRdb's version includes in-frame clones alone and lacks a portion of them. The sample has approximately 220,000 clones, around nine tenths seen once. CDR1 and CDR2 (germline): SGHDN, FVKESK. The ends were cut back, 1 base at V and 10 bases at J, with 7 bases in the middle. The CDR3 has 11 amino acids. The specimen was PBMCs. The receptor's source is a man aged 18 to 29 in good health and CMV-seronegative. The chain employs TRBV14 and TRBJ2-5, with D maybe TRBD2 (6 bases). Here the CDR3 reads CASSQGGIQYF. CDR3 DNA: TGTGCCAGCAGCCAAGGCGGGATCCAGTACTTC.